This passage covers 12 T cell receptor beta chains from one sample sequenced in a study of early T cells in non-severe SARS-CoV-2 infection. TCRdb re-analysed the 5' RACE reads in MiXCR, keeping a single row per CDR3 protein. The sample yields tens of thousands of distinct CDR3 sequences, over 9% seen once. The material was whole blood, obtained at baseline. These receptors all stem from an adult who was a healthcare worker with PCR-confirmed SARS-CoV-2 infection or an uninfected control (not recorded which).

The chain joins TRBV6-5 to TRBJ2-5; tentatively, D is TRBD2 (5 bases). CDR1 is MNHEY, CDR2 SVGAGI, per germline. V was clipped by 0 bases and J by 7 bases, with 12 bases between them. This CDR3 spans 14 amino acids. The CDR3 bases are TGTGCCAGCAGTTACTCGAAAGGACTGGGGACCCAGTACTTC. Amino acid sequence: CASSYSKGLGTQYF.

The chain is built from TRBV9 and TRBJ2-3, with 10 bases identical to TRBD2. Trimming removed 3 bases from V and 1 base from J; junction bases left unmatched: 2. CDR1 SGDLS and CDR2 YYNGEE come from the germline V gene. CDR3 size: 15 residues. The CDR3 nucleotides read TGTGCCAGCAGCGCCACTAGCGGGGGCACAGATACGCAGTATTTT. It specifies CASSATSGGTDTQYF.

V and J are TRBV2 and TRBJ2-5, with 7 bases that match TRBD2. Germline CDR1 and CDR2: SNHLY and FYNNEI. Trimming cost V 4 bases and J 4 bases; bases outside gene matches: 12. The CDR3 spans 16 residues. CDR3 sequence reads: CASSGAESGVLETQYF. CDR3 DNA sequence: TGTGCCAGCAGTGGGGCGGAAAGCGGGGTGTTAGAGACCCAGTACTTC.

At least ten counts were recorded for this clonotype. This CDR3 is CASSPTGVNSPLHF. The CDR3 DNA reads TGTGCCAGCAGCCCGACAGGGGTTAATTCACCCCTCCACTTT. The rearrangement links TRBV5-4 to TRBJ1-6; the match to TRBD1 covers 8 bases. CDR1 is SGHNT and CDR2 is YYREEE in the germline V gene (reference sequence). The CDR3 has 14 amino acids. V lost 4 bases to trimming and J lost 6 bases; unmatched junction nucleotides: 3.

The J gene is TRBJ2-7, the V gene TRBV7-8; D possibly matches TRBD1 or TRBD2 (5 bases each). Per the germline V gene, CDR1 is SGHVS and CDR2 is FQNEAQ. The length of the CDR3 is 15 residues. V lost 3 bases to trimming and J lost 2 bases, with 14 bases between them. The CDR3 sequence is CASSFRAGKPYEQYF. DNA for the CDR3: TGTGCCAGCAGCTTCAGGGCGGGTAAACCCTACGAGCAGTACTTC.

This clonotype occurred a few times. The V and J genes are TRBV18 and TRBJ1-2, with D possibly matching TRBD1 (5 bases). Trimming shortened V by 2 bases and J by 8 bases, and 18 bases separated the two germline ends. The CDR3 has 15 amino acids. CDR1 and CDR2 from the germline V gene are KGHSH and LQKENI. The CDR3 loop reads CASSPSGDSLEGYTF. The CDR3 DNA reads as TGTGCCAGCTCACCATCCGGCGACAGCCTTGAGGGCTACACCTTC.

The table lists this clonotype with a few counts. V usage is TRBV5-4 and J usage is TRBJ1-6; weak D call: TRBD1 (6 bases). Per germline, CDR1 SGHNT and CDR2 YYREEE (reference sequence). The V and J ends lost 0 bases and 3 bases respectively, with 16 bases between them. The CDR3 is made up of 18 amino acids. In DNA, the CDR3 is TGTGCCAGCAGCTTGGAATCCCCCGGGACAAACTATAATTCACCCCTCCACTTT. It codes for CASSLESPGTNYNSPLHF.

This clonotype has only a few counts. This chain links TRBV4-3 with TRBJ2-3; TRBD2 matches at 7 bases. After removal of 0 bases from V and 0 bases from J, the junction contained 0 bases not matched to a gene. The germline V gene has CDR1 LGHNA and CDR2 YSLEER. This CDR3 is 15 amino acids long. CDR3 nucleotide sequence: TGCGCCAGCAGCCAAGATAGCGGGAGCACAGATACGCAGTATTTT. It yields the protein CASSQDSGSTDTQYF.

Only a few counts were recorded for this clonotype. The chain carries TRBV2 and TRBJ2-2, with 9 bases that match TRBD2. The V segment lost 8 bases and the J segment 5 bases; nucleotides outside the gene matches: 18. CDR1 is SNHLY and CDR2 is FYNNEI in the germline V gene. This CDR3 contains 18 residues. CDR3 sequence reads: CASSERTLAGATTGELFF. CDR3 sequence (DNA): TGTGCCAGCTCCGAAAGAACATTAGCGGGGGCAACGACCGGGGAGCTGTTTTTT.

Ten or more counts support this clonotype. This chain links TRBV19 with TRBJ1-5; no reliable D call. Germline CDR1 LNHDA, CDR2 SQIVND (reference sequence). The V end lost 1 base, the J end lost 2 bases, and 9 bases lay between the germline ends. The CDR3 loop spans 15 amino acids. In nucleotides, the CDR3 is TGTGCCAGTAGTATAGGAGGGTATGGCAATCAGCCCCAGCATTTT. Its translation: CASSIGGYGNQPQHF.

This clonotype has ten or more counts. The chain couples TRBV7-2 to TRBJ2-3; 9 nucleotides align to TRBD1. Germline CDR1 reads SGHTA; CDR2 reads FQGNSA. The CDR3 length is 14 residues. V shed 5 bases and J 4 bases; nucleotides not matched to a gene: 4. CDR3 nucleotide sequence: TGTGCCAGCAGCCCGCGACAGGGGGCAGATACGCAGTATTTT. Amino acids: CASSPRQGADTQYF. Based on the CDR3 plus reference TRBV7-2 and TRBJ2-3, the full variable domain is GAGVSQSPSNKVTEKGKDVELRCDPISGHTALYWYRQSLGQGLEFLIYFQGNSAPDKSGLPSDRFSAERTGGSVSTLTIQRTQQEDSAVYLCASSPRQGADTQYFGPGTRLTVL.

This clonotype appeared many times. The chain is built from TRBV2 and TRBJ1-1, with D perhaps TRBD1 (5 bases). Germline CDR1 is SNHLY and CDR2 is FYNNEI. The CDR3 totals 14 residues. Trimming shortened V by 7 bases and J by 1 base, and 13 bases separated the two germline ends. The CDR3: CASTILQGNTEAFF. The CDR3 nucleotides read TGTGCCAGCACCATACTCCAGGGGAACACTGAAGCTTTCTTT.